This TCR beta chain was observed in a study of OX40 agonist ivuxolimab in advanced cancers. Across the study: The dose-escalation cohort had hepatocellular carcinoma, melanoma, renal cell or head and neck cancer. Study-wide results and caveats: Expanded peripheral T cells had an undetermined antigen specificity. Expanded clones tended on average to be more numerous among CD8+ T cells than CD4+.

Note on this clone: Its antigen remains unknown.

Germline assignment: CDR1 MNHEY and CDR2 SMNVEV (reference sequence). The CDR3 has 12 amino acids. The V and J ends lost 9 bases and 4 bases respectively, with 12 bases between them. Sequencing used immunoSEQ multiplex PCR; TCRdb keeps in-frame clones, though not all of them. The sample includes around 55,000 clones, 80% to 90% of them seen just once. The clonotype was recovered from an adult with an advanced solid tumor such as melanoma, head and neck, liver or kidney cancer. Specimen: CD4+ or CD8+ T cells sorted from blood, collected in a trial of the OX40 agonist ivuxolimab. The rearrangement links TRBV27 to TRBJ1-1; D may be TRBD1 (5 bases). CDR3 loop: CASGAGGTEAFF. The CDR3 nucleotides are TGTGCCAGTGGGGCGGGCGGCACTGAAGCTTTCTTT.